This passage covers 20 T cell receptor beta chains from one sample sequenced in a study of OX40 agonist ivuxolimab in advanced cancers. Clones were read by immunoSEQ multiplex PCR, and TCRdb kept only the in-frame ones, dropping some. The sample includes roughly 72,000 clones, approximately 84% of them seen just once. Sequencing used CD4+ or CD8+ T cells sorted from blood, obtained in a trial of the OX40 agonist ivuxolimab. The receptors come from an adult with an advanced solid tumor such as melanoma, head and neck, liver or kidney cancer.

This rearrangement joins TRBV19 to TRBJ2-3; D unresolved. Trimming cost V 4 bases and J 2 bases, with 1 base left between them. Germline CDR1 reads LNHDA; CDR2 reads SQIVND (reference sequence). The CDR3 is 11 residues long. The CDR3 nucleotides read TGTGCCAGTAGTAACACAGATACGCAGTATTTT. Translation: CASSNTDTQYF.

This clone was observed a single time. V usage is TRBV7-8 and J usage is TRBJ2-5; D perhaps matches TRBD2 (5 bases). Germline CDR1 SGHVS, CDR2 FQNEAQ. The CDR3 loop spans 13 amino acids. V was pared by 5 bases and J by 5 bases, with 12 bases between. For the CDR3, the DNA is TGTGCCAGCAGCGGCGGATCGGGGGAGACCCAGTACTTC. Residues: CASSGGSGETQYF.

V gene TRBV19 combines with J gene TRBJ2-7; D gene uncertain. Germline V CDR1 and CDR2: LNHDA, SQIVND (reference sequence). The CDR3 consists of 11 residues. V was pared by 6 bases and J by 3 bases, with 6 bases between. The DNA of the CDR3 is TGTGCCAGTAGCAAGGGCTACGAGCAGTACTTC. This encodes CASSKGYEQYF.

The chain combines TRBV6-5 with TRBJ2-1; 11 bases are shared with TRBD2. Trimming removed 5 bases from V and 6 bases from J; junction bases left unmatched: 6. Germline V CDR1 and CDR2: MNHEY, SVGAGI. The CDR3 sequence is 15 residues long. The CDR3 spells CASSLPGTSGNEQFF. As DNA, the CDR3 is TGTGCCAGCAGTCTCCCCGGGACTAGCGGCAATGAGCAGTTCTTC.

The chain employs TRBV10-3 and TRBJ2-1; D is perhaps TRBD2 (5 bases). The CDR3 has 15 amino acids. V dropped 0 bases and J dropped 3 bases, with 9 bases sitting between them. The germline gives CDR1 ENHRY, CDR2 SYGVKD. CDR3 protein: CAISESKAVYNEQFF. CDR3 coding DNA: TGTGCCATCAGTGAGTCTAAAGCGGTCTACAATGAGCAGTTCTTC.

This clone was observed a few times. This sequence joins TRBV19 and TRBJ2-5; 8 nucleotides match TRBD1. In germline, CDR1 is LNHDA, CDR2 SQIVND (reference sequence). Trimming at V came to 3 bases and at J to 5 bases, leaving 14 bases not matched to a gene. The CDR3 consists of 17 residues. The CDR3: CASSISGGPDPWETQYF. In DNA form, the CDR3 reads TGTGCCAGTAGTATTTCAGGGGGCCCGGACCCGTGGGAGACCCAGTACTTC.

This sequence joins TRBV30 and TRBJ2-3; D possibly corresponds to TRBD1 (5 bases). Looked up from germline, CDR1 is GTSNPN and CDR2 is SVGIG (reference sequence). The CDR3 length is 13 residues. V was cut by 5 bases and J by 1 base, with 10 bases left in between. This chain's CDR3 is CAWGHAGTDTQYF. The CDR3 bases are TGTGCCTGGGGACACGCTGGCACAGATACGCAGTATTTT.

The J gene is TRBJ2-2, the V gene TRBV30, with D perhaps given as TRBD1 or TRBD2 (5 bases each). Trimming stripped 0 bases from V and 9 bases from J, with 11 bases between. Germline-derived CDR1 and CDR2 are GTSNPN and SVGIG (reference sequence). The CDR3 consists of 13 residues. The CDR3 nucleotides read TGTGCCTGGAGTGTAACGGGACCCCGGGAGCTGTTTTTT. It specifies CAWSVTGPRELFF.

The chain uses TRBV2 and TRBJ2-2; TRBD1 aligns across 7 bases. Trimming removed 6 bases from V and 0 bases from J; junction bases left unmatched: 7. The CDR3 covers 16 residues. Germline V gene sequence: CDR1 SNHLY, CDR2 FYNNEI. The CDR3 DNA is TGTGCCAGCAGGGACCCAGGGGGAGCGAACACCGGGGAGCTGTTTTTT. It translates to CASRDPGGANTGELFF.

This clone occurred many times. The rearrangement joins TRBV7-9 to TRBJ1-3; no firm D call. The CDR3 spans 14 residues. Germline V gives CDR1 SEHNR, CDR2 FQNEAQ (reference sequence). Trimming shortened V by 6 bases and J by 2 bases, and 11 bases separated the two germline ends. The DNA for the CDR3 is TGTGCCAGCAGTTCCCCGGCGACTGGAAACACCATATATTTT. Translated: CASSSPATGNTIYF.

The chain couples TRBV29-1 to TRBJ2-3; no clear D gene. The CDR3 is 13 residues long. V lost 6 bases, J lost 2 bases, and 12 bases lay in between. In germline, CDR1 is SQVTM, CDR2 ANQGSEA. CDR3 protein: CSVAKYNTDTQYF. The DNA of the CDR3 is TGCAGCGTAGCTAAGTACAACACAGATACGCAGTATTTT.

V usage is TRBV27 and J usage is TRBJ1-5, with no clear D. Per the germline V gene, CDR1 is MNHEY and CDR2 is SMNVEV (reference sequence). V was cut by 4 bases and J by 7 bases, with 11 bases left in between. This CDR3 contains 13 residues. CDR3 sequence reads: CASSSRETQPQHF. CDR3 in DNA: TGTGCCAGCAGTTCGCGGGAAACCCAGCCCCAGCATTTT.

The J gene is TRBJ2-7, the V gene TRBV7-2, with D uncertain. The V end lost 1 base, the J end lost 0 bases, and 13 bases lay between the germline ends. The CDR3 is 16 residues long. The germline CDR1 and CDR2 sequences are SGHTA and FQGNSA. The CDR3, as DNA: TGTGCCAGCAGCTTAGAAAATGAGACGGTCTCCTACGAGCAGTACTTC. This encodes CASSLENETVSYEQYF.

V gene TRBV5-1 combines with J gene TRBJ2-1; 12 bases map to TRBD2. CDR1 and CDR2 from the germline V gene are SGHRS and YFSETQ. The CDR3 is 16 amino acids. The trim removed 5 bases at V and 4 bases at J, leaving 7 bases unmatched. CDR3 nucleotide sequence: TGCGCCAGCAGATTGACTAGCGGGGGAATTTACAATGAGCAGTTCTTC. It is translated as CASRLTSGGIYNEQFF.

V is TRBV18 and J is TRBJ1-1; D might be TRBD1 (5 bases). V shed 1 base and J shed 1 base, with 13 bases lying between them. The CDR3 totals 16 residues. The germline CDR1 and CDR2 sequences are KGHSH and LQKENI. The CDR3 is CASSPREGSGNTEAFF. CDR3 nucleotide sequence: TGTGCCAGCTCACCACGGGAGGGGTCAGGGAACACTGAAGCTTTCTTT.

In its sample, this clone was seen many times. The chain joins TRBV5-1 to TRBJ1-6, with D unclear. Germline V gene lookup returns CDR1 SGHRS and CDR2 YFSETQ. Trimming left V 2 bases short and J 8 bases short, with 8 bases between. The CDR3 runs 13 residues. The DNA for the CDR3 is TGCGCCAGCAGCTTTATTGTGGATTCACCCCTCCACTTT. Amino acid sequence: CASSFIVDSPLHF.

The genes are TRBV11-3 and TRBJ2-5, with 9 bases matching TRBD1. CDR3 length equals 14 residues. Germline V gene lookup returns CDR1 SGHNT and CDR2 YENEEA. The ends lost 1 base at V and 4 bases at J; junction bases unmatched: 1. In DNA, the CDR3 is TGTGCCAGCAGCTTAGCACAGGGGGCAGAGACCCAGTACTTC. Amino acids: CASSLAQGAETQYF.

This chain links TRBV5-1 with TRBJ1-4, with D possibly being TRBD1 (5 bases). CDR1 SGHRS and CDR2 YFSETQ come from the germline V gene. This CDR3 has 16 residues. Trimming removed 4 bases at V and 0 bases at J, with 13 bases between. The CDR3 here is CASSPGRGTTNEKLFF. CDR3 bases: TGCGCCAGCAGCCCCGGCCGGGGGACAACTAATGAAAAACTGTTTTTT.

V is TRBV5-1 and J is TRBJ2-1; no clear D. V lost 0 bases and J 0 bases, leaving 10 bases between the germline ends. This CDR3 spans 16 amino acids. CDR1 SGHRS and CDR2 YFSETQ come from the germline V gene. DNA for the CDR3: TGCGCCAGCAGCTTGGATGGAACTACCTCCTACAATGAGCAGTTCTTC. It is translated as CASSLDGTTSYNEQFF.

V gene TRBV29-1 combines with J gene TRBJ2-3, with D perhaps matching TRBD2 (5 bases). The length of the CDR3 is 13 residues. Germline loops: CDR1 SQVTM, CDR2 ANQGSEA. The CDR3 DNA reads TGCAGTGAAGGAGGTTCTAGCACAGATACGCAGTATTTT. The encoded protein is CSEGGSSTDTQYF.